The 32 T cell receptor beta chains listed next were all sequenced from one sample in a study of cytomegalovirus exposure and HLA in healthy donors. TCRdb's copy holds only in-frame clones and misses some; the assay was immunoSEQ multiplex PCR. The sample contains 200,000 to 250,000 clones, over 80% of which appear only once. Sequencing input: PBMCs. The receptor set was obtained from a woman aged 18 to 35 in good health and CMV-seronegative.

The chain employs TRBV11-3 and TRBJ2-1, with D perhaps TRBD2 (6 bases). The V end lost 5 bases, the J end lost 13 bases, and 21 bases lay between the germline ends. This CDR3 region has 14 residues. From germline, CDR1 is SGHNT and CDR2 YENEEA. The CDR3 DNA reads as TGTGCCAGCAGCCCTCGGGCCAGCGGCGGGGCCCAGTTCTTC. Residues: CASSPRASGGAQFF.

The chain joins TRBV5-4 to TRBJ2-7; the D is unclear. Between the trimmed V and J ends, which lost 0 bases and 6 bases, there was a span of 13 bases. Per the germline V gene, CDR1 is SGHNT and CDR2 is YYREEE (reference sequence). CDR3 length equals 14 residues. This chain's CDR3 is CASSLGDRSGEQYF. CDR3 sequence (DNA): TGTGCCAGCAGCTTGGGCGACCGGTCGGGCGAGCAGTACTTC.

The chain couples TRBV5-1 to TRBJ2-2; 9 bases fit TRBD2. This CDR3 is 16 amino acids long. The J segment lost 1 base and the V segment lost 5 bases, leaving 6 bases of the junction unmatched. Germline CDR1 is SGHRS and CDR2 is YFSETQ. The CDR3 region is CASRNSLAGNTGELFF. CDR3 nucleotide sequence: TGCGCCAGCAGGAACTCACTAGCGGGGAACACCGGGGAGCTGTTTTTT.

V usage is TRBV11-2 and J usage is TRBJ2-1, with 8 bases lining up with TRBD2. Germline CDR1 and CDR2: SGHAT and FQNNGV. Trimming took 2 bases from V and 0 from J; bases not matched to a gene: 9. The CDR3 is 18 residues long. CDR3 nucleotide sequence: TGTGCCAGCAGCTTACTCGGGGGGGGAGGAATCTCCTACAATGAGCAGTTCTTC. It yields the protein CASSLLGGGGISYNEQFF. The complete variable domain, with remaining parts taken from reference TRBV11-2 and TRBJ2-1, reads EAGVAQSPRYKIIEKRQSVAFWCNPISGHATLYWYQQILGQGPKLLIQFQNNGVVDDSQLPKDRFSAERLKGVDSTLKIQPAKLEDSAVYLCASSLLGGGGISYNEQFFGPGTRLTVL.

This clone was observed a handful of times. This sequence joins TRBV7-9 and TRBJ2-7; 8 positions agree with TRBD1. Germline lookup yields CDR1 SEHNR and CDR2 FQNEAQ (reference sequence). V lost 5 bases and J lost 4; bases outside the gene matches: 4. The CDR3 has 13 residues. The CDR3, as DNA: TGTGCCAGCAGCACAAGACAGGGGTACGAGCAGTACTTC. This gives the protein CASSTRQGYEQYF.

The CDR3 region has the DNA TGTGCCTGGACTGGGGGTAGCGGGAGTACGCGTCGGTCGTTGGATACGCAGTATTTT. Encoded protein: CAWTGGSGSTRRSLDTQYF. The chain is built from TRBV30 and TRBJ2-3; 9 positions agree with TRBD2. V lost 4 bases to trimming and J lost 6 bases; unmatched junction nucleotides: 23. Germline V CDR1 and CDR2: GTSNPN, SVGIG (reference sequence). This CDR3 region has 19 residues.

The chain couples TRBV13 to TRBJ2-7; TRBD2 matches 11 bases. The CDR3 extends over 15 amino acids. V was clipped by 4 bases and J by 2 bases; unmatched bases: 4. The germline gives CDR1 PRHDT, CDR2 FYEKMQ (reference sequence). CDR3 DNA sequence: TGTGCCAGCAGCTCTACTAGCGGGAGCCCCTACGAGCAGTACTTC. It yields the protein CASSSTSGSPYEQYF.

The genes are TRBV7-2 and TRBJ2-3; TRBD1 aligns across 7 bases. This CDR3 region has 14 residues. V lost 3 bases, J lost 8 bases, and 8 bases stayed unmatched. Germline V gene data show CDR1 as SGHTA and CDR2 as FQGNSA. The CDR3 DNA reads TGTGCCAGCAGCTTCGGACCTCCAGGGGGTACGCAGTATTTT. Translated, it gives CASSFGPPGGTQYF.

This chain uses TRBV5-1 with TRBJ1-5; 7 bases are a match to TRBD1. The CDR3 consists of 16 residues. Germline-derived CDR1 and CDR2 are SGHRS and YFSETQ. The trim removed 0 bases at V and 1 base at J, leaving 4 bases unmatched. In DNA, the CDR3 is TGCGCCAGCAGCTTGGGGCAACAGGGGAGCAATCAGCCCCAGCATTTT. The encoded protein is CASSLGQQGSNQPQHF.

This clone was recorded only once. The chain employs TRBV2 and TRBJ2-7, with TRBD2 matching over 7 bases. The CDR3 has 15 residues. Losses at the gene ends were 1 base for V and 2 bases for J; bases not matched to a gene: 5. Germline V CDR1 and CDR2: SNHLY, FYNNEI. The CDR3 DNA sequence: TGTGCCAGCAGTGAAGTCGGTGGGAGGGCCTACGAGCAGTACTTC. As protein: CASSEVGGRAYEQYF. The whole variable domain, filled in from reference TRBV2 and TRBJ2-7, reads EPEVTQTPSHQVTQMGQEVILRCVPISNHLYFYWYRQILGQKVEFLVSFYNNEISEKSEIFDDQFSVERPDGSNFTLKIRSTKLEDSAMYFCASSEVGGRAYEQYFGPGTRLTVT.

This clone was detected once. This chain uses TRBV2 with TRBJ2-1; 7 bases are a match to TRBD1. Germline V lookup: CDR1 SNHLY, CDR2 FYNNEI. The CDR3 is 16 amino acids. After removal of 7 bases from V and 7 bases from J, the junction contained 16 bases not matched to a gene. The CDR3 nucleotides are TGTGCCAGCAAGTATCCTACGGGACAGAAGGTGAATGAGCAGTTCTTC. Translated, it gives CASKYPTGQKVNEQFF.

The chain uses TRBV5-4 and TRBJ2-7; TRBD2 matches at 8 bases. The CDR3 length is 14 residues. Unmatched junction bases numbered 6, after V lost 1 base and J lost 6 bases. Germline values: CDR1 SGHNT, CDR2 YYREEE (reference sequence). The DNA of the CDR3 is TGTGCCAGCAGCTTGTCTGGGACTAGAGGCGAGCAGTACTTC. Translation gives CASSLSGTRGEQYF. The variable domain in full, with the rest retrieved from reference TRBV5-4 and TRBJ2-7, is ETGVTQSPTHLIKTRGQQVTLRCSSQSGHNTVSWYQQALGQGPQFIFQYYREEENGRGNFPPRFSGLQFPNYSSELNVNALELDDSALYLCASSLSGTRGEQYFGPGTRLTVT.

The chain combines TRBV6-1 with TRBJ2-1, with TRBD2 identical over 9 bases. Unmatched junction bases numbered 7, after V lost 4 bases and J lost 6 bases. The CDR3 is 15 amino acids. The germline V gene has CDR1 MNHNS and CDR2 SASEGT. The CDR3 is CASSVAGEKVNEQFF. Here the CDR3 DNA reads TGTGCCAGCAGTGTAGCGGGAGAGAAGGTCAATGAGCAGTTCTTC.

The chain is built from TRBV7-8 and TRBJ1-4, with TRBD1 as a possible D gene (5 bases). Germline CDR1 and CDR2: SGHVS and FQNEAQ. CDR3 size: 16 residues. The germline V and J ends were trimmed by 1 base and 13 bases, with 22 bases remaining between them. The CDR3 spells CASSLDPFLPRRVLFF. The CDR3 nucleotides are TGTGCCAGCAGCTTAGATCCCTTTCTTCCGCGCAGGGTACTGTTTTTT.

This rearrangement joins TRBV21-1 to TRBJ2-7; TRBD2 reflects the table's D call only, with no check against the DNA. TRBV21-1 is a pseudogene segment. The CDR3 sequence is 11 residues long. The CDR3 spells CASREGYEQYF. In DNA, the CDR3 is TGTGCCAGCAGGGAGGGGTACGAGCAGTACTTC.

The CDR3, as DNA: TGTGCCGCGGGTCAGAAAGAGACCCAGTACTTC. Its translation is CAAGQKETQYF. This chain joins TRBV7-9 and TRBJ2-5; D may be TRBD2 (5 bases). Looked up from germline, CDR1 is SEHNR and CDR2 is FQNEAQ (reference sequence). The germline V and J ends were trimmed by 11 bases and 3 bases, with 10 bases remaining between them. The CDR3 has 11 amino acids.

The V and J genes are TRBV19 and TRBJ1-2, with D possibly matching TRBD1 (6 bases). This CDR3 is built from 12 residues. Germline V gene sequence: CDR1 LNHDA, CDR2 SQIVND (reference sequence). Between the trimmed V and J ends, which lost 8 bases and 5 bases, there was a span of 12 bases. In DNA, the CDR3 is TGTGCCAGTTCCCAGGGACAATATGGCTACACCTTC. It codes for CASSQGQYGYTF.

The gene calls are TRBV7-9 and TRBJ2-7; D is uncertain. Deletions cut 4 bases from V and 3 bases from J, with 7 bases between. This CDR3 has 12 residues. The germline CDR1 and CDR2 sequences are SEHNR and FQNEAQ (reference sequence). DNA for the CDR3: TGTGCCAGCAGCTCCTCCGGCTACGAGCAGTACTTC. Translated, it gives CASSSSGYEQYF.

The rearrangement links TRBV5-1 to TRBJ2-3; tentative D call: TRBD2 (5 bases). With 0 bases removed from V and 1 base from J, the gap between germline ends came to 12 bases. The CDR3 runs to 16 residues. In germline, CDR1 is SGHRS, CDR2 YFSETQ. The CDR3 DNA reads as TGCGCCAGCAGCTTGGCCAGGAGCGGTCGCACAGATACGCAGTATTTT. This gives the protein CASSLARSGRTDTQYF.

Here the CDR3 reads CASRPGGGNQPQHF. The CDR3 DNA reads as TGTGCCAGCAGACCAGGGGGAGGCAATCAGCCCCAGCATTTT. This chain connects TRBV28 to TRBJ1-5; the match to TRBD1 covers 7 bases. Germline loops: CDR1 MDHEN, CDR2 SYDVKM. With 6 bases clipped from V and 2 bases from J, the junction kept 4 bases outside the gene matches. CDR3 size: 14 residues. Using reference TRBV28 and TRBJ1-5 for the parts outside the CDR3, the full variable domain is DVKVTQSSRYLVKRTGEKVFLECVQDMDHENMFWYRQDPGLGLRLIYFSYDVKMKEKGDIPEGYSVSREKKERFSLILESASTNQTSMYLCASRPGGGNQPQHFGDGTRLSIL.

The chain employs TRBV5-1 and TRBJ2-1; 7 bases are a match to TRBD1. CDR3 length: 15 amino acids. CDR1 is SGHRS and CDR2 is YFSETQ in the germline V gene. Trimming cost V 4 bases and J 8 bases; bases outside gene matches: 12. This chain's CDR3 is CASSPDRGGLDEQFF. Here the CDR3 DNA reads TGCGCCAGCAGCCCGGACCGAGGGGGCCTGGATGAGCAGTTCTTC.

The chain links TRBV11-2 to TRBJ2-7; TRBD1 matches 7 bases. Trimming took 3 bases from V and 7 from J; bases not matched to a gene: 9. Germline CDR1 reads SGHAT; CDR2 reads FQNNGV. CDR3 length: 14 residues. CDR3: CASSLTKTGREQYF. In nucleotides, the CDR3 is TGTGCCAGCAGCTTGACTAAGACAGGGAGAGAGCAGTACTTC.

The chain recombines TRBV2 with TRBJ2-5, with 12 nucleotides matching TRBD2. From germline, CDR1 is SNHLY and CDR2 FYNNEI. Trimming removed 4 bases from V and 3 bases from J; junction bases left unmatched: 3. This CDR3 spans 15 amino acids. The CDR3 loop is CASSGTSGKEETQYF. The CDR3 nucleotides are TGTGCCAGCAGTGGGACTAGCGGGAAAGAAGAGACCCAGTACTTC. The full variable domain, its missing parts supplied by reference TRBV2 and TRBJ2-5, is EPEVTQTPSHQVTQMGQEVILRCVPISNHLYFYWYRQILGQKVEFLVSFYNNEISEKSEIFDDQFSVERPDGSNFTLKIRSTKLEDSAMYFCASSGTSGKEETQYFGPGTRLLVL.

This clone was observed a few times. The V call is TRBV5-6, the J call TRBJ2-3, with TRBD2 matching over 8 bases. With 4 bases clipped from V and 4 bases from J, the junction kept 11 bases outside the gene matches. Germline V gene lookup returns CDR1 SGHDT and CDR2 YYEEEE. The CDR3 consists of 16 residues. CDR3 in DNA: TGTGCCAGCAGCCCGGAGGGTAGCGGGACATCAGATACGCAGTATTTT. Its translation is CASSPEGSGTSDTQYF. The full variable domain, with the rest looked up from reference TRBV5-6 and TRBJ2-3, is DAGVTQSPTHLIKTRGQQVTLRCSPKSGHDTVSWYQQALGQGPQFIFQYYEEEERQRGNFPDRFSGHQFPNYSSELNVNALLLGDSALYLCASSPEGSGTSDTQYFGPGTRLTVL.

V usage is TRBV28 and J usage is TRBJ2-3; a weak D match, TRBD2 (6 bases). Trimming removed 6 bases at V and 2 bases at J, with 27 bases between. CDR1 and CDR2 from the germline V gene are MDHEN and SYDVKM. The CDR3 covers 19 residues. DNA for the CDR3: TGTGCCAGCAGCCCACTGAGTGTTGTGTTCGCGGGAACCACAGATACGCAGTATTTT. Residues: CASSPLSVVFAGTTDTQYF.

V and J are TRBV6-5 and TRBJ2-7; D remains ambiguous. This CDR3 spans 16 amino acids. The germline V gene encodes CDR1 MNHEY and CDR2 SVGAGI. V lost 0 bases to trimming and J lost 3 bases, with 15 bases between them. The CDR3 protein is CASSYSNAGSYYEQYF. CDR3 DNA: TGTGCCAGCAGTTACTCGAACGCAGGCAGCTACTACGAGCAGTACTTC.

The chain is built from TRBV9 and TRBJ1-4; no firm D call. The ends were cut back, 4 bases at V and 6 bases at J, with 7 bases in the middle. This CDR3 comprises 12 residues. The germline V gene encodes CDR1 SGDLS and CDR2 YYNGEE. CDR3 sequence reads: CASSRVDEKLFF. The CDR3 nucleotides read TGTGCCAGCAGCCGCGTGGATGAAAAACTGTTTTTT.

The chain links TRBV19 to TRBJ1-2, with TRBD1 identical over 8 bases. The junction had 12 bases not matched to a gene; V was cut back by 7 bases and J by 2 bases. Germline values: CDR1 LNHDA, CDR2 SQIVND (reference sequence). This CDR3 spans 16 amino acids. The DNA for the CDR3 is TGTGCCAGTACCCACATCGGGACAGGCCGAAACTATGGCTACACCTTC. Translating it yields CASTHIGTGRNYGYTF.

The chain has TRBV27 and TRBJ1-2; D uncertain. The ends were cut back, 6 bases at V and 8 bases at J, with 16 bases in the middle. Germline values: CDR1 MNHEY, CDR2 SMNVEV (reference sequence). The CDR3 covers 13 residues. CDR3 sequence (DNA): TGTGCCAGCAGCCACACCTACAGAGAAGGCTACACCTTC. Translating gives CASSHTYREGYTF.

This clone was counted a few times. The CDR3 bases are TGTGCCATCAGTGAAGGTCGGGAGAGCTCCTACGAGCAGTACTTC. As protein: CAISEGRESSYEQYF. This chain connects TRBV10-3 to TRBJ2-7; perhaps TRBD2 as D (6 bases). V lost 3 bases and J lost 0, with 12 bases in between. This CDR3 contains 15 residues. Germline values: CDR1 ENHRY, CDR2 SYGVKD.

J is TRBJ2-7 and V is TRBV11-2, with 10 bases aligning to TRBD2. CDR3 length equals 14 residues. Germline assignment: CDR1 SGHAT and CDR2 FQNNGV. The V segment lost 2 bases and the J segment 2 bases; nucleotides outside the gene matches: 0. This chain's CDR3 is CASSLLAGAYEQYF. DNA for the CDR3: TGTGCCAGCAGCTTACTAGCGGGAGCCTACGAGCAGTACTTC.

The chain's CDR3 is CASSQNTGLAEEQYF. CDR3 nucleotide sequence: TGCGCCAGCAGCCAGAATACCGGACTAGCAGAAGAGCAGTACTTC. The genes are TRBV4-1 and TRBJ2-7; 8 bases fit TRBD2. V was clipped by 3 bases and J by 7 bases; unmatched bases: 11. Per the germline V gene, CDR1 is MGHRA and CDR2 is YSYEKL. This CDR3 spans 15 amino acids.